Following are 32 T cell receptor beta chains from one sample sequenced in a study of blood T cell repertoires in COVID-19 (dated by TCRdb to 2018 to 2020). Library method: the immunoSEQ multiplex PCR assay. The source is immuneACCESS, and TCRdb retained only in-frame sequences with V and J called. Part of the clones is not carried over; for the studies checked, unresolved V genes explain less than half of this, and the remainder is unexplained. Present in this sample are about 320,000 clones, roughly nine tenths of which were seen just once. Jointly, the top ten make up around 10% of the sample. Sequenced material: peripheral blood. Every receptor here comes from a woman between 25 and 40 years old with COVID-19, enrolled during active disease.

The rearrangement links TRBV2 to TRBJ2-1; D remains unclear. The CDR3 totals 11 residues. Trimming removed 7 bases at V and 9 bases at J, with 10 bases between. Germline-derived CDR1 and CDR2 are SNHLY and FYNNEI. CDR3 residues: CASNPSGEQFF. DNA of the CDR3: TGTGCCAGCAACCCGAGTGGTGAGCAGTTCTTC. Combining the CDR3 with reference TRBV2 and TRBJ2-1 gives the whole variable domain EPEVTQTPSHQVTQMGQEVILRCVPISNHLYFYWYRQILGQKVEFLVSFYNNEISEKSEIFDDQFSVERPDGSNFTLKIRSTKLEDSAMYFCASNPSGEQFFGPGTRLTVL.

The gene calls are TRBV3-1 (or the pseudogene TRBV3-2) and TRBJ1-1; TRBD1 might be the D (5 bases). The ends were cut back, 0 bases at V and 8 bases at J, with 13 bases in the middle. CDR1 is LGHDT, CDR2 YNNKEL, per germline (reference sequence). This CDR3 has 14 residues. The CDR3 loop is CASSQDWGDSEAFF. The CDR3 DNA reads TGTGCCAGCAGCCAAGATTGGGGGGACTCCGAAGCTTTCTTT.

V usage is TRBV28 and J usage is TRBJ2-7, with D possibly matching TRBD2 (5 bases). From germline, CDR1 is MDHEN and CDR2 SYDVKM. V dropped 4 bases and J dropped 2 bases, with 12 bases sitting between them. CDR3 length equals 14 residues. CDR3 in DNA: TGTGCCAGCAGTTACCGACTAATTCCCTACGAGCAGTACTTC. Protein: CASSYRLIPYEQYF. Variable domain in full (rest from reference TRBV28 and TRBJ2-7): DVKVTQSSRYLVKRTGEKVFLECVQDMDHENMFWYRQDPGLGLRLIYFSYDVKMKEKGDIPEGYSVSREKKERFSLILESASTNQTSMYLCASSYRLIPYEQYFGPGTRLTVT.

V usage is TRBV7-9 and J usage is TRBJ1-1; no definite D call. This CDR3 spans 11 amino acids. CDR1 and CDR2 from the germline V gene are SEHNR and FQNEAQ (reference sequence). The ends were cut back, 3 bases at V and 6 bases at J, with 5 bases in the middle. The CDR3 DNA is TGTGCCAGCAGCTTCTCCCCTGAAGCTTTCTTT. As protein: CASSFSPEAFF.

Here the CDR3 DNA reads TGCGCCAGCAGCTTGGCGTGGGGGACAAGCTCCTACGAGCAGTACTTC. It specifies CASSLAWGTSSYEQYF. This chain connects TRBV5-1 to TRBJ2-7, with D tentatively TRBD1 (6 bases). V was pared by 0 bases and J by 0 bases, with 13 bases between. CDR3 size: 16 residues. Germline V CDR1 and CDR2: SGHRS, YFSETQ.

This chain uses TRBV19 with TRBJ1-2, with D tentatively TRBD1 (6 bases). The CDR3 spans 12 residues. Germline lookup yields CDR1 LNHDA and CDR2 SQIVND (reference sequence). V dropped 8 bases and J dropped 8 bases, with 15 bases sitting between them. DNA for the CDR3: TGTGCCAGTTGCTGCAGGGGTTGGGGCTACACCTTC. The encoded protein is CASCCRGWGYTF.

The rearrangement links TRBV20-1 to TRBJ2-2; D perhaps matches TRBD1 (6 bases). The ends were cut back, 3 bases at V and 0 bases at J, with 11 bases in the middle. The germline V gene has CDR1 DFQATT and CDR2 SNEGSKA (reference sequence). The CDR3 spans 15 residues. This CDR3 is CSASQTGSNTGELFF. The CDR3 DNA reads TGCAGTGCTAGTCAGACAGGTTCGAACACCGGGGAGCTGTTTTTT.

The rearrangement joins TRBV27 to TRBJ1-6; no clear D gene. CDR1 and CDR2 (germline): MNHEY, SMNVEV (reference sequence). V lost 1 base to trimming and J lost 6 bases, with 10 bases between them. The CDR3 length is 15 residues. This CDR3 is CASSLWAPSNSPLHF. CDR3 coding DNA: TGTGCCAGCAGTTTATGGGCCCCCAGTAATTCACCCCTCCACTTT.

The V and J genes are TRBV9 and TRBJ2-2, with TRBD2 as a possible D gene (5 bases). This CDR3 has 14 amino acids. Germline V gene data show CDR1 as SGDLS and CDR2 as YYNGEE. V shed 0 bases and J shed 5 bases, with 8 bases lying between them. The CDR3: CASSVAGETGELFF. Written as DNA, the CDR3 is TGTGCCAGCAGCGTAGCTGGGGAGACCGGGGAGCTGTTTTTT.

The sample holds one count of this clone. The genes are TRBV2 and TRBJ2-3, with TRBD1 matching over 8 bases. Trimming took 10 bases from V and 2 from J; bases not matched to a gene: 5. Germline CDR1 SNHLY, CDR2 FYNNEI. The CDR3 extends over 13 amino acids. CDR3 sequence: CANNRGDTDTQYF. The CDR3 DNA follows: TGTGCCAACAACAGGGGGGACACAGATACGCAGTATTTT.

The rearrangement joins TRBV6-5 to TRBJ1-1; D call uncertain. CDR1 and CDR2 (germline): MNHEY, SVGAGI. The CDR3 extends over 13 amino acids. V was trimmed by 6 bases and J by 1 base, leaving 9 bases between them. CDR3 nucleotide sequence: TGTGCCAGCAGCCCGTTCTCGAACACTGAAGCTTTCTTT. Amino acids: CASSPFSNTEAFF.

The chain joins TRBV6-6 to TRBJ2-3; D is uncertain. The CDR3 runs 14 residues. The germline CDR1 and CDR2 sequences are MNHNY and SVGAGI (reference sequence). Trimming cost V 6 bases and J 4 bases, with 14 bases left between them. Here the CDR3 reads CASRDLVGPDTQYF. The CDR3 DNA sequence: TGTGCCAGCAGAGATCTAGTTGGTCCAGATACGCAGTATTTT.

This rearrangement joins TRBV27 to TRBJ1-5; D is perhaps TRBD1 (6 bases). V shed 6 bases and J shed 8 bases, with 17 bases lying between them. The CDR3 spans 14 residues. Germline lookup yields CDR1 MNHEY and CDR2 SMNVEV (reference sequence). CDR3 in amino acids: CASSLTGPQEPQHF. The CDR3 nucleotides are TGTGCCAGCAGCCTTACAGGGCCCCAGGAGCCCCAGCATTTT.

The rearrangement uses TRBV11-2 and TRBJ2-5; a possible D gene is TRBD1 (5 bases). Germline loops: CDR1 SGHAT, CDR2 FQNNGV. Trimming removed 6 bases from V and 0 bases from J, with 8 bases in between. The CDR3 covers 13 residues. As DNA, the CDR3 is TGTGCCAGCAGAGCAGGGTACCAAGAGACCCAGTACTTC. Encoded protein: CASRAGYQETQYF.

This chain connects TRBV5-1 to TRBJ2-2, with 8 nucleotides matching TRBD2. V was pared by 2 bases and J by 5 bases, with 5 bases of the junction left unmatched. Per germline, CDR1 SGHRS and CDR2 YFSETQ. The CDR3 has 15 amino acids. CDR3 sequence: CASSFEAGVTGELFF. CDR3 in DNA: TGCGCCAGCAGCTTTGAAGCGGGGGTTACCGGGGAGCTGTTTTTT.

The genes are TRBV6-5 and TRBJ1-2; D is possibly TRBD1 (6 bases). Germline V lookup: CDR1 MNHEY, CDR2 SVGAGI. The germline V and J ends were trimmed by 0 bases and 4 bases, with 12 bases remaining between them. CDR3 size: 15 residues. DNA of the CDR3: TGTGCCAGCAGTTACTCGACAGGTGGAGGCTATGGCTACACCTTC. Protein sequence: CASSYSTGGGYGYTF.

This chain links TRBV7-7 with TRBJ2-1, with D possibly TRBD1 on 7 matching bases. V was pared by 5 bases and J by 3 bases, with 14 bases between. The CDR3 loop spans 15 amino acids. Germline CDR1 and CDR2: SSHAT and FNYEAQ (reference sequence). The CDR3 region has the DNA TGTGCCAGCAGCCATAACAGGGGAGGCTACAATGAGCAGTTCTTC. This translates into CASSHNRGGYNEQFF.

This clone was recorded once. The chain combines TRBV25-1 with TRBJ2-7; D remains ambiguous. This CDR3 has 14 residues. Looked up from germline, CDR1 is MGHDK and CDR2 is SYGVNS. V was shortened by 2 bases and J by 5 bases, with 13 bases between the two germline ends. The CDR3 spells CASSELADADEQYF. In nucleotides, the CDR3 is TGTGCCAGCAGTGAACTGGCAGACGCGGACGAGCAGTACTTC.

The chain couples TRBV6-6 to TRBJ1-2; no reliable D call. The CDR3 extends over 14 amino acids. The germline CDR1 and CDR2 sequences are MNHNY and SVGAGI (reference sequence). With 6 bases removed from V and 6 bases from J, the gap between germline ends came to 17 bases. CDR3 nucleotide sequence: TGTGCCAGCAGCAGCCCCTCCGGCGGGAATGGCTACACCTTC. It yields the protein CASSSPSGGNGYTF.

The chain employs TRBV4-2 and TRBJ1-4, with D possibly TRBD1 on 6 matching bases. Trimming pared 2 bases from V and 4 bases from J, leaving 17 bases between. CDR1 and CDR2 from the germline V gene are LGHNA and YNFKEQ. This CDR3 has 17 amino acids. The CDR3 is CASSQRSWGGGNEKLFF. The CDR3 DNA is TGTGCCAGCAGCCAACGCTCCTGGGGAGGGGGTAATGAAAAACTGTTTTTT.

The rearrangement links TRBV9 to TRBJ2-3; tentatively, D is TRBD1 (6 bases). The germline gives CDR1 SGDLS, CDR2 YYNGEE. This CDR3 region has 14 residues. Trimming stripped 0 bases from V and 5 bases from J, with 10 bases between. The CDR3 coding sequence is TGTGCCAGCAGCGTAGGACAGGTGAGAGATACGCAGTATTTT. It is translated as CASSVGQVRDTQYF.

The table lists this clone with many counts. The V and J genes are TRBV29-1 and TRBJ1-2, with TRBD1 matching over 8 bases. Germline trimming cut 0 bases from V and 7 bases from J; bases unmatched to any gene: 7. Germline loops: CDR1 SQVTM, CDR2 ANQGSEA. This CDR3 is built from 14 residues. CDR3 region: CSVEDRGQGAGYTF. In DNA form, the CDR3 reads TGCAGCGTTGAAGATCGGGGGCAGGGGGCTGGCTACACCTTC.

This chain links TRBV6-5 with TRBJ1-2; D possibly corresponds to TRBD1 (5 bases). The V end lost 2 bases, the J end lost 4 bases, and 11 bases lay between the germline ends. Per the germline V gene, CDR1 is MNHEY and CDR2 is SVGAGI. The CDR3 sequence is 14 residues long. For the CDR3, the DNA is TGTGCCAGCAGTTACGGGGGGGAGGCCTATGGCTACACCTTC. This gives the protein CASSYGGEAYGYTF.

Notes on this clone: Within the sample, other DNA sequences also encode this same CDR3. The rearrangement joins TRBV18 to TRBJ1-3; no firm D call. Germline V CDR1 and CDR2: KGHSH, LQKENI. The CDR3 totals 14 residues. V was cut by 2 bases and J by 1 base, with 6 bases left in between. This CDR3 is CASSPTGSGNTIYF. CDR3 nucleotide sequence: TGTGCCAGCTCACCAACGGGGTCTGGAAACACCATATATTTT.

The V call is TRBV2, the J call TRBJ1-4; possible D gene TRBD1, 6 bases. The CDR3 is 14 amino acids. Germline V gene sequence: CDR1 SNHLY, CDR2 FYNNEI. The V and J ends lost 6 bases and 3 bases respectively, with 11 bases between them. The CDR3 loop is CASRLTGSNEKLFF. For the CDR3, the DNA is TGTGCCAGCAGGCTAACAGGGTCTAATGAAAAACTGTTTTTT. Looking up the rest from reference TRBV2 and TRBJ1-4 gives the full variable domain: EPEVTQTPSHQVTQMGQEVILRCVPISNHLYFYWYRQILGQKVEFLVSFYNNEISEKSEIFDDQFSVERPDGSNFTLKIRSTKLEDSAMYFCASRLTGSNEKLFFGSGTQLSVL.

The chain recombines TRBV5-1 with TRBJ1-1; 8 nucleotides align to TRBD1. The CDR3 has 15 amino acids. Germline V gives CDR1 SGHRS, CDR2 YFSETQ. Unmatched junction bases numbered 4, after V lost 3 bases and J lost 0 bases. The CDR3 nucleotides read TGCGCCAGCAGCTCGACAGGGGTGGTGAACACTGAAGCTTTCTTT. This sequence encodes CASSSTGVVNTEAFF.

This chain uses TRBV3-1 (or the pseudogene TRBV3-2) with TRBJ2-1; maybe TRBD1 (6 bases). The CDR3 length is 13 residues. Trimming shortened V by 4 bases and J by 9 bases, and 13 bases separated the two germline ends. Germline V gives CDR1 LGHDT, CDR2 YNNKEL (reference sequence). CDR3 residues: CASSRPGDGEQFF. The CDR3 nucleotides read TGTGCCAGCAGCCGGCCAGGGGACGGTGAGCAGTTCTTC.

The chain couples TRBV7-6 to TRBJ1-3; D gene unclear. Germline values: CDR1 SGHVS, CDR2 FNYEAQ. Trimming pared 2 bases from V and 7 bases from J, leaving 18 bases between. This CDR3 has 16 amino acids. CDR3 amino acids: CASSLPAGTSGNTIYF. CDR3 DNA sequence: TGTGCCAGCAGCTTACCCGCGGGCACCAGTGGGAACACCATATATTTT.

V usage is TRBV3-1 (or the pseudogene TRBV3-2) and J usage is TRBJ2-1, with 7 bases lining up with TRBD2. There are 14 residues in the CDR3. Germline CDR1 LGHDT, CDR2 YNNKEL (reference sequence). Trimming at V came to 4 bases and at J to 2 bases, leaving 2 bases not matched to a gene. CDR3 coding DNA: TGTGCCAGCAGCCTAGCGGGCGCCTACAATGAGCAGTTCTTC. It yields the protein CASSLAGAYNEQFF.

The CDR3 loop is CASSSPGLALDTQYF. In DNA, the CDR3 is TGTGCCAGCAGTTCTCCGGGACTAGCCCTAGATACGCAGTATTTT. The J gene is TRBJ2-3, the V gene TRBV27, with 9 positions matching TRBD2. Germline V gene lookup returns CDR1 MNHEY and CDR2 SMNVEV (reference sequence). V lost 4 bases to trimming and J lost 5 bases; unmatched junction nucleotides: 7. CDR3 size: 15 residues.

The genes are TRBV19 and TRBJ1-5; D unclear. Per germline, CDR1 LNHDA and CDR2 SQIVND (reference sequence). The CDR3 sequence is 14 residues long. V was clipped by 1 base and J by 2 bases, with 6 bases between them. CDR3 region: CASSIVPGNQPQHF. The DNA for the CDR3 is TGTGCCAGTAGTATAGTTCCGGGCAATCAGCCCCAGCATTTT.

This chain connects TRBV2 to TRBJ2-3; 11 bases are a match to TRBD2. V shed 11 bases, J shed 0 bases, and the junction held 16 bases outside the gene matches. CDR1 SNHLY and CDR2 FYNNEI come from the germline V gene. CDR3 size: 18 residues. This CDR3 reads CARSGSGGAGFSTDTQYF. DNA for the CDR3: TGTGCCCGCTCTGGTAGCGGGGGGGCCGGTTTTAGCACAGATACGCAGTATTTT.